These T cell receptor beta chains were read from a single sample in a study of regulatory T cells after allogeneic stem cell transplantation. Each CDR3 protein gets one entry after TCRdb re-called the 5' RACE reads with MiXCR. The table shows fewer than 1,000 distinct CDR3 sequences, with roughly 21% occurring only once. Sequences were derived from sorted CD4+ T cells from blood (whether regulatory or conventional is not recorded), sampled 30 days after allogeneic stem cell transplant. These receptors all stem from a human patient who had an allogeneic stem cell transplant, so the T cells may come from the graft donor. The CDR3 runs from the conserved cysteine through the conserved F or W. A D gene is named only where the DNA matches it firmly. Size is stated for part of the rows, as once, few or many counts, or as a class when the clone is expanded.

TGTGCCGGCAGCTTGGGCCCCAGGGGGCGGAATGAGCAGTTCTTC,CAGSLGPRGRNEQFF,TRBV5-5,TRBJ2-1,-,TRBD1
TGTGCCACCAGTGACGCAGGGGGTGCCAACGAGCAGTACTTC,CATSDAGGANEQYF,TRBV24-1,TRBJ2-7,large,TRBD1
TGTGCCGGCGGAACAGGGTTTGCTGAAGCTTTCTTT,CAGGTGFAEAFF,TRBV9,TRBJ1-1,-,-
TGTGCCAGCAGTTGGAAGGAGAAGCAGCCCCAGCATTTT,CASSWKEKQPQHF,TRBV6-1,TRBJ1-5,large,-
TGTGCCAGCTCACCACACGGGGGGACCGACACTGAAGCTTTCTTT,CASSPHGGTDTEAFF,TRBV18,TRBJ1-1,medium-sized,-
TGTGCCAGCAGCCGGTGGAATTACGAGCAGTACTTC,CASSRWNYEQYF,TRBV5-4,TRBJ2-7,-,-
TGCGCCAGCAGCCCCGGGACACATAGCACAGATACGCAGTATTTT,CASSPGTHSTDTQYF,TRBV5-1,TRBJ2-3,large,-
TGTGCCACCACTAGCGGGGCGAGCACAGATACGCAGTATTTT,CATTSGASTDTQYF,TRBV10-3,TRBJ2-3,-,TRBD2
TGTGCCAGCAGTTTGCAAGGGACAATAGGGACCCAGTACTTC,CASSLQGTIGTQYF,TRBV27,TRBJ2-5,medium-sized,-
TGTGCCATCAGTTGGGAGCGGCTTCGCGCCAAAAACATTCAGTACTTC,CAISWERLRAKNIQYF,TRBV10-3,TRBJ2-4,medium-sized,-
TGCAGTGCCCGGTCAGTCGGGGTTAGGGATGAGCAGTTCTTC,CSARSVGVRDEQFF,TRBV20-1,TRBJ2-1,-,-
TGCGCCAGCAGCATCCCAAGCCCTGGGGCCAGCGTCCTGACTTTC,CASSIPSPGASVLTF,TRBV5-1,TRBJ2-6,once,-
TGTGCCAGCAGCCCTCGGACAGGGGCTAACAATCAGCCCCAGCATTTT,CASSPRTGANNQPQHF,TRBV21-1,TRBJ1-5,-,-
TGTGCCAGCAGTTTACTACCGGGGGGGCGTCTCCGAACCAATCAGCCCCAGCATTTT,CASSLLPGGRLRTNQPQHF,TRBV12-3/TRBV12-4,TRBJ1-5,large,-
TGTGCCAGCAGGGGTGGAGCGAGAGGGCTGTACGGCACAGATACGCAGTATTTT,CASRGGARGLYGTDTQYF,TRBV2,TRBJ2-3,-,-
TGCGCCAGCAGCTTGGCCGACGGAATAAGAGGCTACACCTTC,CASSLADGIRGYTF,TRBV5-1,TRBJ1-2,large,-
TGTGCCAGCAGCTTATATGGCCCCGGGGGCGCGAGCACAGATACGCAGTATTTT,CASSLYGPGGASTDTQYF,TRBV11-2,TRBJ2-3,large,-
TGTGCCAGCAGCCCGGGACAGGGTTCCTACGAGCAGTACTTC,CASSPGQGSYEQYF,TRBV11-1,TRBJ2-7,large,TRBD1
TGTGCCTGGAGTGGTTCTGGGTCTGGAAACACCATATATTTT,CAWSGSGSGNTIYF,TRBV30,TRBJ1-3,-,-
TGTGCCAGCAGCTGGGGACAGGGGGCGTACGAGCAGTACTTC,CASSWGQGAYEQYF,TRBV7-2,TRBJ2-7,few,TRBD1
TGTGCCAGCAGTTTAAAGGGACAGGCCCCCTACGAGCAGTACTTC,CASSLKGQAPYEQYF,TRBV27,TRBJ2-7,-,TRBD1
TGCGCCAGCAGCTTGGACAGGGGCGTTTATGGCTACACCTTC,CASSLDRGVYGYTF,TRBV5-1,TRBJ1-2,few,TRBD1
TGTGCCAGCAGCTCCAGGACTAGCGGGTACAATGAGCAGTTCTTC,CASSSRTSGYNEQFF,TRBV9,TRBJ2-1,large,TRBD2
TGCGCCAGCAGCCAAGATAGAGGGGGCGCGGGATCACCCCTCCACTTT,CASSQDRGGAGSPLHF,TRBV4-1,TRBJ1-6,large,TRBD1
TGTGCCAGCAGTGAAGCAGGGGGCGGGTTGTTTTTT,CASSEAGGGLFF,TRBV25-1,TRBJ2-2,large,TRBD1
TGTGCCAGCAGCCAAGTCGGCGGGAGGGCCTGGAATGAGCAGTTCTTC,CASSQVGGRAWNEQFF,TRBV3-1,TRBJ2-1,medium-sized,TRBD2
TGTGCCACCGCGGGGGGCGCGGAGACCCAGTACTTC,CATAGGAETQYF,TRBV24-1,TRBJ2-5,large,TRBD2
TGTGCCAGCAGTCCCGCCTGGACAGGGACGTACGAGCAGTACTTC,CASSPAWTGTYEQYF,TRBV25-1,TRBJ2-7,medium-sized,TRBD1
TGTGCCAGCAGTTACGTGCGGGTCCCTGGGGCCAACGTCCTGACTTTC,CASSYVRVPGANVLTF,TRBV6-2/TRBV6-3,TRBJ2-6,large,-
TGTGCCAGCAGTTCGATACTTGAGGGCGGGGAGCTGTTTTTT,CASSSILEGGELFF,TRBV6-1,TRBJ2-2,medium-sized,-
TGTGCCAGCAGCCACCCAGGGACAGGAAACATTCAGTACTTC,CASSHPGTGNIQYF,TRBV3-1,TRBJ2-4,large,TRBD1
TGTGCCAGCAAACCGGGACGGCCAACTAACTATGGCTACACCTTC,CASKPGRPTNYGYTF,TRBV12-3/TRBV12-4,TRBJ1-2,large,-
TGTGCCAGCAGCGTGGGAGGGGGGCAGTACTTC,CASSVGGGQYF,TRBV3-1,TRBJ2-7,-,-
TGTGCCAGCAGCTTAGGACAGGCCCAGACAAAGCATTTT,CASSLGQAQTKHF,TRBV7-8,TRBJ1-5,large,-
TGTGCCAGCAGCCGAGGACTCGGCACCCTAGTCTTGAATGAGCAGTTCTTC,CASSRGLGTLVLNEQFF,TRBV14,TRBJ2-1,medium-sized,-
TGCGCCAGCACCGGGGGGCCGAACACTGAAGCTTTCTTT,CASTGGPNTEAFF,TRBV10-2,TRBJ1-1,medium-sized,-
TGCAGTGCTAGAGTTCGACTAGCGGGAGGGAGCGAGCAGTACTTC,CSARVRLAGGSEQYF,TRBV20-1,TRBJ2-7,large,TRBD2
TGTGCCAGCGGAACAGGGTTTGCTGAAGCTTTCTTT,CASGTGFAEAFF,TRBV9,TRBJ1-1,-,-
TGTGCCAGCAGCTTGGAGGCTAGCGGGAGGGCCAGGGAGCAGTTCTTC,CASSLEASGRAREQFF,TRBV5-6,TRBJ2-1,-,TRBD2
TGTGCCACCAGTGATTTGCGGGGGGGGTACTCCTACGAGCAGTACTTC,CATSDLRGGYSYEQYF,TRBV24-1,TRBJ2-7,few,TRBD2
TGCAGCGTTGAACGACAGGGGAACATTCAGTACTTC,CSVERQGNIQYF,TRBV29-1,TRBJ2-4,medium-sized,TRBD1
TGTGCCAGCAGTTACTCGAGGAGGGATGAGGCTTTCTTT,CASSYSRRDEAFF,TRBV6-5,TRBJ1-1,medium-sized,-
TGTGCCAGCAGCTTAATGGCCAGCAGAGGAGAGACCCAGTACTTC,CASSLMASRGETQYF,TRBV7-3,TRBJ2-5,few,-
TGCGCCAGCAGCTTGGCCAGCCTCCGGGACGGAGAGACCCAGTACTTC,CASSLASLRDGETQYF,TRBV5-1,TRBJ2-5,medium-sized,-
TGCGCCAGCAGCCGCGGGACTAGCGGGGTTAGCTCCTACGAGCAGTACTTC,CASSRGTSGVSSYEQYF,TRBV5-1,TRBJ2-7,-,TRBD2
TGCGCCAGCAGCTTGCGGGCCTCGAACGTTTTAGGATACGAGCAGTACTTC,CASSLRASNVLGYEQYF,TRBV5-1,TRBJ2-7,large,-
TGTGCCGGCAGCACAACAAGGGGGAAGGATGAAAAACTGTTTTTT,CAGSTTRGKDEKLFF,TRBV7-3,TRBJ1-4,few,-
TGTGCCAGCAGCGCCGCTAGCTTGGCAGATACGCAGTATTTT,CASSAASLADTQYF,TRBV5-5,TRBJ2-3,large,-
TGCGCCAGCAGCTTCAGGATGAACACTGAAGCTTTCTTT,CASSFRMNTEAFF,TRBV5-1,TRBJ1-1,-,-
TGCGCCAGCAGCTCCGGGGACTCTCAAGAGACCCAGTACTTC,CASSSGDSQETQYF,TRBV5-1,TRBJ2-5,-,-
TGCAGTGCTAGCCCCGACAGGGGGGAAGAGACCCAGTACTTC,CSASPDRGEETQYF,TRBV20-1,TRBJ2-5,few,TRBD1
TGTGCCAGCAGCGTAGGAGTCGGACTCATGAACACTGAAGCTTTCTTT,CASSVGVGLMNTEAFF,TRBV9,TRBJ1-1,large,-
TGTGCCAGCAGTTTCAGACTAGCGGGATTCGATGAGCAGTTCTTC,CASSFRLAGFDEQFF,TRBV27,TRBJ2-1,few,TRBD2
TGTGCCAGCTCACCACGGACAGTAGCAACTAATGAAAAACTGTTTTTT,CASSPRTVATNEKLFF,TRBV18,TRBJ1-4,-,-